This is a list of T cell receptor beta chains from one sample in a study of T cells in Graves' hyperthyroidism and ophthalmopathy. MiXCR, applied by TCRdb to the multiplex PCR reads, yields one record per CDR3 protein. The table lists 470,000 or so distinct CDR3 sequences, about 20% of them singletons. Sequencing input: blood. These receptors were taken from a man aged 18 to 30 with Graves' hyperthyroidism. Each CDR3 is given with its conserved first and last residue. Clone size is shown for a subset of rows, as once, few, many or a class of expanded clone.

v_call: TRBV18; clone_size: many; cdr3_aa: CASSPGSGYYEQYF
v_call: TRBV6-1; clone_size: many; cdr3_aa: CASSEKWPSYGYTF
v_call: TRBV9; clone_size: -; cdr3_aa: CASSVAQTGELFF
v_call: TRBV5-1; clone_size: -; cdr3_aa: CASTFNGLRSYNEQFF
v_call: TRBV2; clone_size: few; cdr3_aa: CASSEKQGRDQPQHF
v_call: TRBV5-1; clone_size: few; cdr3_aa: CASSFTAGPSYGYTF
v_call: TRBV30; clone_size: many; cdr3_aa: CAWRNGGDTEAFF
v_call: TRBV2; clone_size: -; cdr3_aa: CASSEGPGLGEQYF
v_call: TRBV25-1; clone_size: many; cdr3_aa: CASSEGQGSLVQPQHF
v_call: TRBV9; clone_size: few; cdr3_aa: CASSVGGTSSYEQYF
v_call: TRBV15; clone_size: many; cdr3_aa: CATSNRVPGANTEAFF
v_call: TRBV20-1; clone_size: many; cdr3_aa: CSGIKIGRGRRTEAFF
v_call: TRBV18; clone_size: few; cdr3_aa: CASSPGRERGYEQYF
v_call: TRBV2; clone_size: few; cdr3_aa: CASSGTRTGELFF
v_call: TRBV7-2; clone_size: few; cdr3_aa: CASSFDPGYGYTF
v_call: TRBV28; clone_size: once; cdr3_aa: CASRKGGSGRGREQYF
v_call: TRBV7-8; clone_size: few; cdr3_aa: CASSPGTSSLREQYF
v_call: TRBV24-1; clone_size: few; cdr3_aa: CATSDVRQDQPQHF
v_call: TRBV19; clone_size: many; cdr3_aa: CASSIMGSGTEAFF
v_call: TRBV6-1; clone_size: many; cdr3_aa: CASSEAADEAFF
v_call: TRBV2; clone_size: many; cdr3_aa: CASSEEVLYGYTF
v_call: TRBV15; clone_size: many; cdr3_aa: CATSDRGPQHF
v_call: TRBV3-1; clone_size: few; cdr3_aa: CASSQPSGTEAFF
v_call: TRBV6-1; clone_size: many; cdr3_aa: CASSEETGWRSNQPQHF
v_call: TRBV28; clone_size: many; cdr3_aa: CASSLISFSGNTIYF
v_call: TRBV7-3; clone_size: -; cdr3_aa: CACSSNLDTEAFF